A single sample gave rise to the 5 T cell receptor beta chains below, sequenced in a study of cytomegalovirus exposure and HLA in healthy donors. Both 60 Vbeta primers and 13 Jbeta primers went into the PCR. Here immunoSEQ multiplex PCR was the method, and the copy in TCRdb shows in-frame clones only, minus some. Recorded for this sample: 200,000 to 250,000 clones. Sequenced sample: PBMCs. These receptors came from a girl aged 2-10 years in good health and CMV-seropositive.

V usage is TRBV5-1 and J usage is TRBJ2-7, with 10 nucleotides matching TRBD1. The CDR3 has 15 residues. Unmatched junction bases numbered 4, after V lost 0 bases and J lost 4 bases. Germline V gene data show CDR1 as SGHRS and CDR2 as YFSETQ. CDR3 residues: CASSLGDRGEYEQYF. The CDR3 coding sequence is TGCGCCAGCAGCTTGGGGGACAGGGGCGAATACGAGCAGTACTTC.

About this clone itself: Within the sample, other DNA sequences also encode this same CDR3. The chain carries TRBV28 and TRBJ2-7; weak D call: TRBD1 (6 bases). Trimming removed 3 bases from V and 4 bases from J, with 7 bases in between. The CDR3 spans 12 residues. Germline V gene lookup returns CDR1 MDHEN and CDR2 SYDVKM. Written as DNA, the CDR3 is TGTGCCAGCAGTTTTAGGGGGTACGAGCAGTACTTC. Translated, it gives CASSFRGYEQYF.

The rearrangement links TRBV18 to TRBJ2-7; 9 bases are shared with TRBD1. The CDR3 is 14 residues long. V shed 6 bases and J 2 bases; nucleotides not matched to a gene: 5. In germline, CDR1 is KGHSH, CDR2 LQKENI. Written as DNA, the CDR3 is TGTGCCAGCTCGCCCGACAGGGGGGCCTACGAGCAGTACTTC. Amino acid sequence: CASSPDRGAYEQYF.

The chain joins TRBV27 to TRBJ2-1; perhaps TRBD2 as D (7 bases). The germline V and J ends were trimmed by 7 bases and 5 bases, with 18 bases remaining between them. The CDR3 runs to 15 residues. Germline values: CDR1 MNHEY, CDR2 SMNVEV (reference sequence). DNA of the CDR3: TGTGCCAGCACCGGAGGGGGGGCTTGGAACAATGAGCAGTTCTTC. Its translation is CASTGGGAWNNEQFF.

The chain has TRBV2 and TRBJ2-5, with D possibly being TRBD2 (5 bases). CDR1 is SNHLY, CDR2 FYNNEI, per germline. The CDR3 contains 14 residues. Trimming pared 7 bases from V and 0 bases from J, leaving 12 bases between. CDR3 sequence (DNA): TGTGCCAGCACCGGGATAAGGTACCAAGAGACCCAGTACTTC. This gives the protein CASTGIRYQETQYF.